Listed here is a single T cell receptor beta chain. What it recognizes is unknown. Researchers ran the PCR with 60 Vbeta and 13 Jbeta primers. Libraries were prepared by immunoSEQ multiplex PCR; TCRdb keeps only in-frame clonotypes and omits some of them. This table holds fewer than 200,000 clones, over 80% found once. The data were obtained in a study of cytomegalovirus exposure and HLA in healthy donors. Study results and limitations: Across donors, presence/absence analyses took sequencing depth to be roughly uniform. The study designated about 160 TCR beta chains cytomegalovirus-associated. Clonal expansion was found to be greater in HLA-associated TCR beta chains than in equally common others in a later analysis.

Sequenced material: PBMCs. The TCR sequence derives from a man in his forties or fifties in good health and CMV-seronegative.

CDR3 DNA: TGTGCCAGCAGCCACAATGCCGGGCGCGGGGGTCCCTACAATGAGCAGTTCTTC. Its translation is CASSHNAGRGGPYNEQFF. The V call is TRBV5-5, the J call TRBJ2-1; 7 bases map to TRBD2. Losses at the gene ends were 4 bases for V and 2 bases for J; bases not matched to a gene: 15. Germline CDR1 SGHKS, CDR2 YYEKEE (reference sequence). This CDR3 is 18 amino acids long.